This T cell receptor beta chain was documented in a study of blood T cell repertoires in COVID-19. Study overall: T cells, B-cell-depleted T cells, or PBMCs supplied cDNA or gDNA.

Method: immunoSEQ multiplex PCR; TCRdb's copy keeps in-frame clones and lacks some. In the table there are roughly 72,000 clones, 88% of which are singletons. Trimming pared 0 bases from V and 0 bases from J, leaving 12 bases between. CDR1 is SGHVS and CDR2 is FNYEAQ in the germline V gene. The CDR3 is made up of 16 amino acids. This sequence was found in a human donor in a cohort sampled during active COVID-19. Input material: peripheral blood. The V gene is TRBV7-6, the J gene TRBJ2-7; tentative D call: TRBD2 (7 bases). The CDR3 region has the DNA TGTGCCAGCAGCTTAGCCACAGGGACTAACTCCTACGAGCAGTACTTC. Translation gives CASSLATGTNSYEQYF.